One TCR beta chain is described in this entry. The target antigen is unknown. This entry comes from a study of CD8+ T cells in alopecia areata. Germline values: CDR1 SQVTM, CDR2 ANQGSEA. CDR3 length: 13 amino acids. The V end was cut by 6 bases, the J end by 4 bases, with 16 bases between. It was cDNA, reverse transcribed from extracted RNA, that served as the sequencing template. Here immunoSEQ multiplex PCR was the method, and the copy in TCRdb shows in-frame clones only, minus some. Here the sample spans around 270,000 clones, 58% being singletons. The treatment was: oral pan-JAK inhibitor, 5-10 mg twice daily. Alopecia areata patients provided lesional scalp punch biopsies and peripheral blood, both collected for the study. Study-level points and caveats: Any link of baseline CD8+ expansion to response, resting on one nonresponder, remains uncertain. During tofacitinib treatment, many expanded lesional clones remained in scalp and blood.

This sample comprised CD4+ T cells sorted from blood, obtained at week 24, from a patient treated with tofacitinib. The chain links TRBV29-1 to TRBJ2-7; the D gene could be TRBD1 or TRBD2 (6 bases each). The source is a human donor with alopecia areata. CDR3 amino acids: CSVEGDIDYEQYF. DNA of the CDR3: TGCAGCGTGGAGGGGGACATCGATTACGAGCAGTACTTC.